One sample yielded the 11 T cell receptor beta chains listed below, sequenced in a study of PD-1 blockade in classical Hodgkin lymphoma. Specified time point: newly diagnosed, previously untreated cHL patient sample. Method: immunoSEQ multiplex PCR; TCRdb's copy keeps in-frame clones and lacks some. Of more than 20,000 clones in the sample, about 95% were seen once. Sequenced sample: peripheral blood mononuclear cells (PBMCs). Receptors originate from a human donor with classical Hodgkin lymphoma.

CDR3 bases: TGTGCCAGCAGATCCGGGACTAGCGGAGACAATGAGCAGTTCTTC. The encoded protein is CASRSGTSGDNEQFF. V gene TRBV2 combines with J gene TRBJ2-1; 11 positions agree with TRBD2. This CDR3 region has 15 residues. Germline V gene sequence: CDR1 SNHLY, CDR2 FYNNEI. V lost 6 bases, J lost 5 bases, and 6 bases stayed unmatched.

The chain joins TRBV4-1 to TRBJ1-3; weak D call: TRBD1 (5 bases). Germline V CDR1 and CDR2: MGHRA, YSYEKL. The V end was cut by 0 bases, the J end by 0 bases, with 9 bases between. The CDR3 extends over 16 amino acids. The CDR3: CASSQDHDSSGNTIYF. In DNA, the CDR3 is TGCGCCAGCAGCCAAGATCACGACAGCTCTGGAAACACCATATATTTT.

The rearrangement links TRBV27 to TRBJ1-2; TRBD1 matches at 7 bases. Germline trimming cut 2 bases from V and 3 bases from J; bases unmatched to any gene: 0. Germline CDR1 reads MNHEY; CDR2 reads SMNVEV (reference sequence). This CDR3 is 13 amino acids long. CDR3 sequence (DNA): TGTGCCAGCAGTTTAGGACAGGACTATGGCTACACCTTC. It is translated as CASSLGQDYGYTF.

This clone is a singleton in its sample. The V and J genes are TRBV29-1 and TRBJ1-3; 7 bases are shared with TRBD1. CDR1 and CDR2 (germline): SQVTM, ANQGSEA. This CDR3 has 16 residues. The V and J ends lost 1 base and 4 bases, in that order; junction bases with no gene match: 10. In nucleotides, the CDR3 is TGCAGCGTTGAAGTTCCAGGGGGGACTTACGGAAACACCATATATTTT. Translation: CSVEVPGGTYGNTIYF. Looking up the rest from reference TRBV29-1 and TRBJ1-3 gives the full variable domain: SAVISQKPSRDICQRGTSLTIQCQVDSQVTMMFWYRQQPGQSLTLIATANQGSEATYESGFVIDKFPISRPNLTFSTLTVSNMSPEDSSIYLCSVEVPGGTYGNTIYFGEGSWLTVV.

This chain links TRBV28 with TRBJ2-1; 10 bases match TRBD2. CDR1 is MDHEN, CDR2 SYDVKM, per germline. V shed 3 bases, J shed 2 bases, and the junction held 1 base outside the gene matches. The CDR3 covers 15 residues. CDR3 loop: CASSFLAGAYNEQFF. The CDR3 nucleotides read TGTGCCAGCAGTTTCCTAGCGGGGGCCTACAATGAGCAGTTCTTC.

The chain joins TRBV28 to TRBJ1-5; tentative D call: TRBD1 (5 bases). The CDR3 sequence is 18 residues long. V was clipped by 5 bases and J by 2 bases, with 22 bases between them. Germline loops: CDR1 MDHEN, CDR2 SYDVKM. The CDR3 DNA reads as TGTGCCAGCAGTACAAATTATGGTGGGTGGGGCGGCAATCAGCCCCAGCATTTT. Protein: CASSTNYGGWGGNQPQHF. Full variable domain (remainder filled in from reference TRBV28 and TRBJ1-5): DVKVTQSSRYLVKRTGEKVFLECVQDMDHENMFWYRQDPGLGLRLIYFSYDVKMKEKGDIPEGYSVSREKKERFSLILESASTNQTSMYLCASSTNYGGWGGNQPQHFGDGTRLSIL.

The chain recombines TRBV9 with TRBJ2-7, with D perhaps matching TRBD1 (7 bases). The length of the CDR3 is 15 residues. Trimming took off 2 bases at V and 0 bases at J, with 12 bases between the two ends. Germline values: CDR1 SGDLS, CDR2 YYNGEE. The CDR3: CASSVQGGSSYEQYF. The CDR3 DNA reads as TGTGCCAGCAGCGTGCAGGGGGGAAGCTCCTACGAGCAGTACTTC.

This sequence joins TRBV25-1 and TRBJ2-7, with no clear D. CDR1 and CDR2 from the germline V gene are MGHDK and SYGVNS. The V end lost 6 bases, the J end lost 5 bases, and 14 bases lay between the germline ends. The CDR3 runs 13 residues. CDR3: CASRAAAKNEQYF. The CDR3 region has the DNA TGTGCCAGCAGGGCGGCGGCCAAGAACGAGCAGTACTTC.

This chain uses TRBV7-8 with TRBJ2-3; D is unclear. The CDR3 is 15 amino acids. V lost 3 bases and J lost 4, with 14 bases in between. Looked up from germline, CDR1 is SGHVS and CDR2 is FQNEAQ. For the CDR3, the DNA is TGTGCCAGCAGCTTTCTGGTGGGTAGACCAGATACGCAGTATTTT. It codes for CASSFLVGRPDTQYF. The entire variable domain, with the rest obtained from reference TRBV7-8 and TRBJ2-3, is as follows: GAGVSQSPRYKVAKRGQDVALRCDPISGHVSLFWYQQALGQGPEFLTYFQNEAQLDKSGLPSDRFFAERPEGSVSTLKIQRTQQEDSAVYLCASSFLVGRPDTQYFGPGTRLTVL.

The V and J genes are TRBV11-2 and TRBJ2-1; TRBD2 matches at 7 bases. The CDR3 sequence is 18 residues long. Germline-derived CDR1 and CDR2 are SGHAT and FQNNGV. V dropped 4 bases and J dropped 0; count of bases not matched to a gene: 12. The CDR3 is CASSSRMGLPLSYNEQFF. Here the CDR3 DNA reads TGTGCCAGCAGCTCCAGAATGGGACTACCCCTCTCCTACAATGAGCAGTTCTTC. Full variable domain (rest looked up from reference TRBV11-2 and TRBJ2-1): EAGVAQSPRYKIIEKRQSVAFWCNPISGHATLYWYQQILGQGPKLLIQFQNNGVVDDSQLPKDRFSAERLKGVDSTLKIQPAKLEDSAVYLCASSSRMGLPLSYNEQFFGPGTRLTVL.

The V call is TRBV25-1, the J call TRBJ2-7, with TRBD1 identical over 8 bases. The CDR3 length is 17 residues. Germline V CDR1 and CDR2: MGHDK, SYGVNS. J lost 2 bases, V lost 3 bases, and 12 bases had no gene match. CDR3 bases: TGTGCCAGCAGTGATGGGGGGACAGGTGAATCCCCCTACGAGCAGTACTTC. Protein: CASSDGGTGESPYEQYF.